This TCR beta chain was identified during a study of beta chain features in type 1 diabetes. Regarding the study as a whole: Shorter TCRB CDR3s, moderately but significantly so, marked every one of the four CD4+ subsets in Type 1 diabetes patients.

Regarding this clone: Its antigen is not known.

The entirety of the isolated RNA underwent reverse transcription, so expressed TCRB transcripts were sequenced. The method was immunoSEQ multiplex PCR; TCRdb's version includes in-frame clones alone and lacks a portion of them. This table holds around 250,000 clones, more than 11% found once. Germline V lookup: CDR1 MNHNS, CDR2 SASEGT. Trimming took off 0 bases at V and 4 bases at J, with 18 bases between the two ends. This CDR3 contains 17 residues. The source material was naive CD4+ T cells from blood. This receptor was taken from a man aged 25-45 years with type 1 diabetes. This sequence joins TRBV6-1 and TRBJ1-2, with unresolved D. Here the CDR3 reads CASSEAWTDPAVYGYTF. The CDR3 region has the DNA TGTGCCAGCAGTGAAGCCTGGACGGACCCAGCGGTCTATGGCTACACCTTC.